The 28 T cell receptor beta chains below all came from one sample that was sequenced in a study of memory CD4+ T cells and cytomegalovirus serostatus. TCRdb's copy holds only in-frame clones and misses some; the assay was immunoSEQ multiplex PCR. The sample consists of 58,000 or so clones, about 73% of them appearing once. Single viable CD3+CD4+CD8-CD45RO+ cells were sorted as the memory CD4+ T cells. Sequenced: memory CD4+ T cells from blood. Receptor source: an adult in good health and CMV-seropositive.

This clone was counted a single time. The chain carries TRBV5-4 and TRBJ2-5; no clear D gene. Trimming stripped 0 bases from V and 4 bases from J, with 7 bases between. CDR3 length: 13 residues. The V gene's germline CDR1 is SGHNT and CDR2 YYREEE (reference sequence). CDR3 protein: CASSLGIGETQYF. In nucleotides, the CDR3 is TGTGCCAGCAGCTTGGGAATAGGAGAGACCCAGTACTTC. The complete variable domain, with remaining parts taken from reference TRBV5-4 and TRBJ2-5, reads ETGVTQSPTHLIKTRGQQVTLRCSSQSGHNTVSWYQQALGQGPQFIFQYYREEENGRGNFPPRFSGLQFPNYSSELNVNALELDDSALYLCASSLGIGETQYFGPGTRLLVL.

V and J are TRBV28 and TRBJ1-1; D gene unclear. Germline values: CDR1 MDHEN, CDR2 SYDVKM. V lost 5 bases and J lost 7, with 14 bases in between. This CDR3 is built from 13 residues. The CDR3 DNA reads TGTGCCAGCAGTGGCACGCCCCGGGGTGAAGCTTTCTTT. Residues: CASSGTPRGEAFF.

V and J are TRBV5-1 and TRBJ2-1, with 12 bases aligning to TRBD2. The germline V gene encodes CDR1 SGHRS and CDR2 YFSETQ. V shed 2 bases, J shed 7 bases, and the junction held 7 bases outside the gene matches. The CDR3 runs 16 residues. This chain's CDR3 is CASSFVLAGGGNEQFF. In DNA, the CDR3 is TGCGCCAGCAGCTTTGTTCTAGCGGGAGGGGGAAATGAGCAGTTCTTC.

The CDR3 is CASSQNRRTSGSVRQFF. The DNA for the CDR3 is TGCGCCAGCAGCCAAAACCGGAGGACTAGCGGGAGTGTGCGGCAGTTCTTC. The V and J genes are TRBV4-3 and TRBJ2-1; 13 nucleotides match TRBD2. Germline assignment: CDR1 LGHNA and CDR2 YSLEER. V lost 2 bases, J lost 12 bases, and 13 bases stayed unmatched. The CDR3 sequence is 17 residues long.

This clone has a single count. For the CDR3, the DNA is TGTGCCAGCAGCTTAGGCCTAGCTGGGACATGGGGAAACACCATATATTTT. Translating gives CASSLGLAGTWGNTIYF. The V and J genes are TRBV7-9 and TRBJ1-3, with D possibly matching TRBD1 (6 bases). Germline V lookup: CDR1 SEHNR, CDR2 FQNEAQ (reference sequence). V was clipped by 1 base and J by 4 bases, with 17 bases between them. The CDR3 extends over 17 amino acids.

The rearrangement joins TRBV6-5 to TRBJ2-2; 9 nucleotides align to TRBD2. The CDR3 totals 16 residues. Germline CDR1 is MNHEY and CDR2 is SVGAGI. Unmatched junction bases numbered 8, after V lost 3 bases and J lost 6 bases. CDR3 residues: CASSYGSGSWAGELFF. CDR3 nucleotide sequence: TGTGCCAGCAGTTATGGTAGCGGGAGTTGGGCCGGGGAGCTGTTTTTT.

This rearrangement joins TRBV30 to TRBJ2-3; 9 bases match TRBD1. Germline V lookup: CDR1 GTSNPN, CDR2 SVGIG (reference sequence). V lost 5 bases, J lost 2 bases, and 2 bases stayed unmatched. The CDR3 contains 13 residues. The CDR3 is CAWGTGNTDTQYF. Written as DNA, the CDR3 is TGTGCCTGGGGGACAGGGAACACAGATACGCAGTATTTT.

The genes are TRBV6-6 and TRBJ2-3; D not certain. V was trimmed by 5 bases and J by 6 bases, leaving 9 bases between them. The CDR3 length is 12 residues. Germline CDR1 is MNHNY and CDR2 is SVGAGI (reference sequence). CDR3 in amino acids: CASSPASDTQYF. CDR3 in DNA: TGTGCCAGCAGTCCAGCCTCGGATACGCAGTATTTT.

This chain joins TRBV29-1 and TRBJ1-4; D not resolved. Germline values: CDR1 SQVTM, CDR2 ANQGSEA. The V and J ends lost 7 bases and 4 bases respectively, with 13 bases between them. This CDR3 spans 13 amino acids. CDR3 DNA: TGCAGCGCCGCATCGGGGATTAATGAAAAACTGTTTTTT. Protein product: CSAASGINEKLFF. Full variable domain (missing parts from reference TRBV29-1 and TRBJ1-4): SAVISQKPSRDICQRGTSLTIQCQVDSQVTMMFWYRQQPGQSLTLIATANQGSEATYESGFVIDKFPISRPNLTFSTLTVSNMSPEDSSIYLCSAASGINEKLFFGSGTQLSVL.

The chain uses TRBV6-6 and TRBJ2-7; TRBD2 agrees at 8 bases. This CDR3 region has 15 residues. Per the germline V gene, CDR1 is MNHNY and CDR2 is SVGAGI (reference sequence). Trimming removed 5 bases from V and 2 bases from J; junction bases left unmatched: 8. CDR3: CASSPSGRGAYEQYF. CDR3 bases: TGTGCCAGCAGTCCGAGCGGGAGAGGGGCCTACGAGCAGTACTTC.

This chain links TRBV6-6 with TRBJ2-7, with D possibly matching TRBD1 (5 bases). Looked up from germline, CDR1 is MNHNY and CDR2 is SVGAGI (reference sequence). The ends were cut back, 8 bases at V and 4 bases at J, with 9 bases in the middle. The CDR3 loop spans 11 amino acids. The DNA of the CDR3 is TGTGCCAGCGACAGTTCTTACGAGCAGTACTTC. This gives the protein CASDSSYEQYF.

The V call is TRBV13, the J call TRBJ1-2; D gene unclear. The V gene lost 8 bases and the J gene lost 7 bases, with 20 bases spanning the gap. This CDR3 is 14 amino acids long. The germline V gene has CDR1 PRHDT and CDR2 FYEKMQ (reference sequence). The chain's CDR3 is CASGQVGLYSGYTF. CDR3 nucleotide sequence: TGTGCCAGCGGGCAGGTCGGGCTTTATTCTGGCTACACCTTC. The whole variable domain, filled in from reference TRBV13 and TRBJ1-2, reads AAGVIQSPRHLIKEKRETATLKCYPIPRHDTVYWYQQGPGQDPQFLISFYEKMQSDKGSIPDRFSAQQFSDYHSELNMSSLELGDSALYFCASGQVGLYSGYTFGSGTRLTVV.

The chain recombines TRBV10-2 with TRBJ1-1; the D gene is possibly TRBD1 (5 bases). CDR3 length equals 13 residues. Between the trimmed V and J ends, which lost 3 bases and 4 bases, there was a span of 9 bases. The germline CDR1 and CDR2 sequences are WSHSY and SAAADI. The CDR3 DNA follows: TGCGCCAGCAGTGATGGGGGAGCCACTGAAGCTTTCTTT. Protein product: CASSDGGATEAFF.

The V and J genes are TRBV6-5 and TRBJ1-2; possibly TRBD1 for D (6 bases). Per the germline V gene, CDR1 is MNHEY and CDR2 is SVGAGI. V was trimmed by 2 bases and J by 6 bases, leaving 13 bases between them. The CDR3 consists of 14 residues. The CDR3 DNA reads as TGTGCCAGCAGTTACCGTCAGGGGCTAGATGGCTACACCTTC. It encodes CASSYRQGLDGYTF.

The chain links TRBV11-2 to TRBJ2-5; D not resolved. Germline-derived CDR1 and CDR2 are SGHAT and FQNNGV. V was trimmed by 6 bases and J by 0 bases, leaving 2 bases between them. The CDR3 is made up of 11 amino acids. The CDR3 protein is CASRYQETQYF. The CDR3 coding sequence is TGTGCCAGCAGGTACCAAGAGACCCAGTACTTC.

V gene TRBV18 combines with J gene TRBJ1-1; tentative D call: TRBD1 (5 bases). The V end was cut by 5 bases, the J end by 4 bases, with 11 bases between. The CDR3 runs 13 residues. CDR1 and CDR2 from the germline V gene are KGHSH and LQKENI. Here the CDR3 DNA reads TGTGCCAGCTCAGACCAGGGCCGCACTGAAGCTTTCTTT. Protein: CASSDQGRTEAFF.

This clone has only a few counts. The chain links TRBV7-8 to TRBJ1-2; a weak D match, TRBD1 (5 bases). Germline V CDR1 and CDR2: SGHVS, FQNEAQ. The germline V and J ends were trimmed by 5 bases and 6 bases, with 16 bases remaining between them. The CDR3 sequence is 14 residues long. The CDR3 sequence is CASSLLGGWDGYTF. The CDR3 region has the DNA TGTGCCAGCAGCCTCCTCGGGGGTTGGGATGGCTACACCTTC.

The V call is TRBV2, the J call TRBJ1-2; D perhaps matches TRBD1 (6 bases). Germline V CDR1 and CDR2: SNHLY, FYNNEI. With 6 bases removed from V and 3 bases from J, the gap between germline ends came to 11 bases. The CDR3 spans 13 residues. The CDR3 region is CASSAGEDYGYTF. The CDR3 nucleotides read TGTGCCAGCAGCGCAGGGGAAGACTATGGCTACACCTTC.

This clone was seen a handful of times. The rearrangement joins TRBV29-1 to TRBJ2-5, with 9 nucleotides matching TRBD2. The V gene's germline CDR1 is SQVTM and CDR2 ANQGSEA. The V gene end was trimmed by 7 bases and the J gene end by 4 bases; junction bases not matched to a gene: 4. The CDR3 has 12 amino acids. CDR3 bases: TGCAGCGGTGGTAGCGGGAGAGAGACCCAGTACTTC. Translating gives CSGGSGRETQYF.

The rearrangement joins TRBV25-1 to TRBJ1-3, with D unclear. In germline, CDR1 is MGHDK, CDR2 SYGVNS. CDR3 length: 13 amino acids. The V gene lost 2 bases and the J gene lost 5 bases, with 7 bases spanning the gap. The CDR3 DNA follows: TGTGCCAGCAGTGAACTTGGTAGAAACACCATATATTTT. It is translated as CASSELGRNTIYF. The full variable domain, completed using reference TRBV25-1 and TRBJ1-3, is EADIYQTPRYLVIGTGKKITLECSQTMGHDKMYWYQQDPGMELHLIHYSYGVNSTEKGDLSSESTVSRIRTEHFPLTLESARPSHTSQYLCASSELGRNTIYFGEGSWLTVV.

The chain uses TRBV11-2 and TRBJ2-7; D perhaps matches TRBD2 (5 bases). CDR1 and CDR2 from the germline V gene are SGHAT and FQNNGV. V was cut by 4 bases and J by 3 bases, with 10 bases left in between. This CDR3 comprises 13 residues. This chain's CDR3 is CASSSGMYYEQYV. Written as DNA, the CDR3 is TGTGCCAGCAGCTCGGGGATGTACTACGAGCAGTACGTC.

CDR3 region: CASSQDPAGYSNEKLFF. DNA for the CDR3: TGCGCCAGCAGCCAAGATCCGGCCGGTTATAGTAATGAAAAACTGTTTTTT. The genes are TRBV4-1 and TRBJ1-4; D remains unclear. This CDR3 is built from 17 residues. The V end lost 0 bases, the J end lost 4 bases, and 15 bases lay between the germline ends. Germline assignment: CDR1 MGHRA and CDR2 YSYEKL.

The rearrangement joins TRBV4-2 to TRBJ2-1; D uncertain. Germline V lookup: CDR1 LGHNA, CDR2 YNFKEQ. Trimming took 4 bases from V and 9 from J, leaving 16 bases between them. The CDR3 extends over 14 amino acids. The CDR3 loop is CASSPEREYGEQFF. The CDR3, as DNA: TGTGCCAGCAGCCCGGAGAGAGAGTATGGTGAGCAGTTCTTC.

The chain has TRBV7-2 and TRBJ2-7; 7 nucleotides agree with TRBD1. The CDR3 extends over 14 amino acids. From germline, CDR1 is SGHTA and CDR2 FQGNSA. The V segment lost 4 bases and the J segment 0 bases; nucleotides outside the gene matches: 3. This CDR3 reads CASSSRTGSYEQYF. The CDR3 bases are TGTGCCAGCAGCTCCCGGACAGGCTCCTACGAGCAGTACTTC.

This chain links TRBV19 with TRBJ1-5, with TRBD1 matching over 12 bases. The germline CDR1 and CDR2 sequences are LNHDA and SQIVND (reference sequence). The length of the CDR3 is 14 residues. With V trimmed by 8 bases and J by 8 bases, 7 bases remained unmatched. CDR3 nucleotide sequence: TGTGCCAGTGGGGGACAGGGGGCCGGAGAGCCCCAGCATTTT. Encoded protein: CASGGQGAGEPQHF.

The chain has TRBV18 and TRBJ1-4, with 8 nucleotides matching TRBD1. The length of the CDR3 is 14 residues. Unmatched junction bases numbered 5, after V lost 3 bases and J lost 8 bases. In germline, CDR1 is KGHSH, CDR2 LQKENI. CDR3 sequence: CASSPDRANEKLFF. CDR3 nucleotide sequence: TGTGCCAGCTCACCGGACAGGGCCAACGAAAAACTGTTTTTT. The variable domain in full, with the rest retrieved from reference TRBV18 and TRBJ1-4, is NAGVMQNPRHLVRRRGQEARLRCSPMKGHSHVYWYRQLPEEGLKFMVYLQKENIIDESGMPKERFSAEFPKEGPSILRIQQVVRGDSAAYFCASSPDRANEKLFFGSGTQLSVL.

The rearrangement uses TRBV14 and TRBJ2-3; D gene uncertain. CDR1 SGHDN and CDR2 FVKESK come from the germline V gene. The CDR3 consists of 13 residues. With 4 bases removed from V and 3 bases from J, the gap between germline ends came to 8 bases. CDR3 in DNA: TGTGCCAGCAGCCCACAAGGGACAGATACGCAGTATTTT. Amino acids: CASSPQGTDTQYF.

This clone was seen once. The CDR3 loop is CASSPGTEKNIQYF. CDR3 nucleotides: TGTGCCAGCAGCCCTGGGACGGAAAAAAACATTCAGTACTTC. V is TRBV6-5 and J is TRBJ2-4; D may be TRBD1 or TRBD2 (5 bases each). The V gene lost 6 bases and the J gene lost 4 bases, with 13 bases spanning the gap. CDR3 length: 14 residues. Germline CDR1 is MNHEY and CDR2 is SVGAGI.